These T cell receptor beta chains were read from a single sample in a study of cytomegalovirus exposure and HLA in healthy donors. TCRdb keeps only in-frame clones here, not all; method: immunoSEQ multiplex PCR. Of some 120,000 clones listed, 65% to 80% were seen once; the top ten hold over 0.9%. Material: PBMCs. The receptors stem from a human donor in good health. Both conserved end residues are part of each CDR3. A D gene is named only where the DNA matches it firmly. A row's size may be missing; if present it is once, few, many or a size class.

CDR3 length: 15; clone size: NA; D gene: TRBD1; V gene: TRBV7-9; J gene: TRBJ2-1; CDR3 DNA: TGTGCCAGCAGCTACTCCGGGACAGGGGGTAATGAGCAGTTCTTC; CDR3 protein: CASSYSGTGGNEQFF
CDR3 length: 17; clone size: NA; D gene: NA; V gene: TRBV15; J gene: TRBJ2-1; CDR3 DNA: TGTGCCACCAGCAGAGATGTCCTTGGCGGGGACTACAATGAGCAGTTCTTC; CDR3 protein: CATSRDVLGGDYNEQFF
CDR3 length: 16; clone size: NA; D gene: NA; V gene: TRBV5-4; J gene: TRBJ2-7; CDR3 DNA: TGTGCCAGCAGCACCGACGGAGGGTGGGGAGATTACGAGCAGTACTTC; CDR3 protein: CASSTDGGWGDYEQYF
CDR3 length: 13; clone size: NA; D gene: NA; V gene: TRBV25-1; J gene: TRBJ1-2; CDR3 DNA: TGTGCCAGCACCGGATCTGTCTCGGGTGGCTACACCTTC; CDR3 protein: CASTGSVSGGYTF
CDR3 length: 15; clone size: NA; D gene: NA; V gene: TRBV7-2; J gene: TRBJ1-5; CDR3 DNA: TGTGCCAGCAGCGCCAATGGAGGAGGCAATCAGCCCCAGCATTTT; CDR3 protein: CASSANGGGNQPQHF
CDR3 length: 15; clone size: once; D gene: TRBD1; V gene: TRBV28; J gene: TRBJ2-7; CDR3 DNA: TGTGCCAGCAGTACCCCCGGGACAGGTCTCCACGAGCAGTACTTC; CDR3 protein: CASSTPGTGLHEQYF
CDR3 length: 14; clone size: NA; D gene: NA; V gene: TRBV4-1; J gene: TRBJ2-1; CDR3 DNA: TGCGCCAGCAGCCAAGAGGCTAGATACAATGAGCAGTTCTTC; CDR3 protein: CASSQEARYNEQFF
CDR3 length: 15; clone size: NA; D gene: TRBD2; V gene: TRBV2; J gene: TRBJ2-7; CDR3 DNA: TGTGCCAGCAGTGAACTAGCGGGGGGAACCTACGAGCAGTACTTC; CDR3 protein: CASSELAGGTYEQYF
CDR3 length: 13; clone size: NA; D gene: NA; V gene: TRBV2; J gene: TRBJ1-4; CDR3 DNA: TGTGCCAGCGACAGGTCCCGTAATGAAAAACTGTTTTTT; CDR3 protein: CASDRSRNEKLFF
CDR3 length: 14; clone size: NA; D gene: TRBD1; V gene: TRBV6-6; J gene: TRBJ1-6; CDR3 DNA: TGTGCCAGCAGTTACTTGGCAGGGGGTTCACCCCTCCACTTT; CDR3 protein: CASSYLAGGSPLHF
CDR3 length: 14; clone size: NA; D gene: NA; V gene: TRBV6-1; J gene: TRBJ1-1; CDR3 DNA: TGTGCCAGCAGTGAAGAAGGGGAGAACACTGAAGCTTTCTTT; CDR3 protein: CASSEEGENTEAFF
CDR3 length: 11; clone size: NA; D gene: NA; V gene: TRBV2; J gene: TRBJ2-7; CDR3 DNA: TGTGCCAGCAGTAAGCTCTACGAGCAGTACTTC; CDR3 protein: CASSKLYEQYF
CDR3 length: 15; clone size: NA; D gene: NA; V gene: TRBV19; J gene: TRBJ1-5; CDR3 DNA: TGTGCCAGTAGTTTGGGTCGGCAGGGCAATCAGCCCCAGCATTTT; CDR3 protein: CASSLGRQGNQPQHF
CDR3 length: 12; clone size: NA; D gene: TRBD1; V gene: TRBV5-4; J gene: TRBJ1-5; CDR3 DNA: TGTGCCAGCAGCCAGCAGGGGGAGCCCCAGCATTTT; CDR3 protein: CASSQQGEPQHF
CDR3 length: 14; clone size: NA; D gene: TRBD2; V gene: TRBV4-1; J gene: TRBJ2-1; CDR3 DNA: TGTGCCAGCAGGGGTAGCGGGGCCAGGAATGAGCAGTTCTTC; CDR3 protein: CASRGSGARNEQFF
CDR3 length: 15; clone size: few; D gene: NA; V gene: TRBV5-4; J gene: TRBJ1-2; CDR3 DNA: TGTGCCAGCAGCGGTGGGCCCACCACTTCCTATGGCTACACCTTC; CDR3 protein: CASSGGPTTSYGYTF
CDR3 length: 20; clone size: NA; D gene: TRBD2; V gene: TRBV19; J gene: TRBJ2-2; CDR3 DNA: TGTGCCAGTAGTATATTTCGTGGGACTAGCGGGGGCCTGAACACCGGGGAGCTGTTTTTT; CDR3 protein: CASSIFRGTSGGLNTGELFF
CDR3 length: 14; clone size: NA; D gene: TRBD1; V gene: TRBV19; J gene: TRBJ1-5; CDR3 DNA: TGTGCCAGCACCGGACAGGGTGGTAGACAGCCCCAGCATTTT; CDR3 protein: CASTGQGGRQPQHF
CDR3 length: 18; clone size: NA; D gene: NA; V gene: TRBV7-9; J gene: TRBJ2-2; CDR3 DNA: TGTGCCAGCAGCTCCCCTGAGACAGAAGGTTGGATTTCCGGGGAGCTGTTTTTT; CDR3 protein: CASSSPETEGWISGELFF
CDR3 length: 17; clone size: NA; D gene: TRBD2; V gene: TRBV5-1; J gene: TRBJ2-2; CDR3 DNA: TGCGCCAGCAGCTCTCAACGGGGGGGCTTAGACCCCGGGGAGCTGTTTTTT; CDR3 protein: CASSSQRGGLDPGELFF
CDR3 length: 13; clone size: NA; D gene: NA; V gene: TRBV2; J gene: TRBJ2-1; CDR3 DNA: TGTGCCAGCAGCCCACCCACAGGATATGAGCAGTTCTTC; CDR3 protein: CASSPPTGYEQFF
CDR3 length: 12; clone size: NA; D gene: NA; V gene: TRBV4-1; J gene: TRBJ2-5; CDR3 DNA: TGCGCCAGCAGCCAAGATCTCGAGACCCAGTACTTC; CDR3 protein: CASSQDLETQYF
CDR3 length: 13; clone size: few; D gene: NA; V gene: TRBV5-1; J gene: TRBJ2-1; CDR3 DNA: TGCGCCAGCAGCTTGGTGGGGGGAGATGAGCAGTTCTTC; CDR3 protein: CASSLVGGDEQFF
CDR3 length: 17; clone size: NA; D gene: TRBD2; V gene: TRBV7-8; J gene: TRBJ2-2; CDR3 DNA: TGTGCCAGCAGCTTTTCTCTTCGGACTAGCGGGACCGGGGAGCTGTTTTTT; CDR3 protein: CASSFSLRTSGTGELFF
CDR3 length: 15; clone size: NA; D gene: TRBD2; V gene: TRBV6-6; J gene: TRBJ2-2; CDR3 DNA: TGTGCCAGCAGCAGGGAGGGACGGATCACCGGGGAGCTGTTTTTT; CDR3 protein: CASSREGRITGELFF
CDR3 length: 17; clone size: NA; D gene: TRBD2; V gene: TRBV15; J gene: TRBJ2-2; CDR3 DNA: TGTGCCACCAGCAGACCGACAGCGGGGGATATCACCGGGGAGCTGTTTTTT; CDR3 protein: CATSRPTAGDITGELFF